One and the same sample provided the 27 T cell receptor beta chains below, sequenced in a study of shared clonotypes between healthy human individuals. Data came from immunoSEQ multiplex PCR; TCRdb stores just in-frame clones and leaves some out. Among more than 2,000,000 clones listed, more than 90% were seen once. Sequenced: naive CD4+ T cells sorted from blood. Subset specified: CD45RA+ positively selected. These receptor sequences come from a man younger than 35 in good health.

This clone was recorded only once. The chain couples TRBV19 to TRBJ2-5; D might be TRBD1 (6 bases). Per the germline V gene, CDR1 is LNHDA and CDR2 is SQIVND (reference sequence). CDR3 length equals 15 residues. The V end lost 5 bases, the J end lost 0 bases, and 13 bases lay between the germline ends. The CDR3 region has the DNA TGTGCCAGTAGTCCAAGGGACACACACCAAGAGACCCAGTACTTC. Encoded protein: CASSPRDTHQETQYF.

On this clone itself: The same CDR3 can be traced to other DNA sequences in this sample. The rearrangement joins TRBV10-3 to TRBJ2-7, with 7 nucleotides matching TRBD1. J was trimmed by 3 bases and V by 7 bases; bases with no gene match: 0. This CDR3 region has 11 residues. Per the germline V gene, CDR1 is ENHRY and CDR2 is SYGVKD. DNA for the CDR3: TGTGCCATCACAGGGGGCTACGAGCAGTACTTC. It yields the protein CAITGGYEQYF.

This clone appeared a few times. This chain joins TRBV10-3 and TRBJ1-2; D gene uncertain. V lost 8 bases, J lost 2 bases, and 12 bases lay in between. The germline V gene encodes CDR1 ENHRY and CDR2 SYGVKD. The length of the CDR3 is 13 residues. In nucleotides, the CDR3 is TGTGCCATCTTAGGTGCCACGAACTATGGCTACACCTTC. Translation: CAILGATNYGYTF.

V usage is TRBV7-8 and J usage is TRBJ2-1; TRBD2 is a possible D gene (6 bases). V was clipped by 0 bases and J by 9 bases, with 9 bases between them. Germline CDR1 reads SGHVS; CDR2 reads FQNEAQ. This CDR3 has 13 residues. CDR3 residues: CASSLADYTEQFF. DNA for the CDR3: TGTGCCAGCAGCTTAGCGGACTATACTGAGCAGTTCTTC.

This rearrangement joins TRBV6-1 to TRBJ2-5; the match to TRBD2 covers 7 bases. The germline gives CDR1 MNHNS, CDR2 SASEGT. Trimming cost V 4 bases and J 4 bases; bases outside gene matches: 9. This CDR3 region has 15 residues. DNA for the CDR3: TGTGCCAGCAGTGCCGGGACTATAATTGCAGAGACCCAGTACTTC. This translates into CASSAGTIIAETQYF.

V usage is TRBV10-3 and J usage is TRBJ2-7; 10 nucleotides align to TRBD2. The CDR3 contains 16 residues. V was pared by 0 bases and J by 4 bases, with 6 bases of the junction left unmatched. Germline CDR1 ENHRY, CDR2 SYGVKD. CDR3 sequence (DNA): TGTGCCATCAGTGAGTCTGCTAGCGGGAGTCCATACGAGCAGTACTTC. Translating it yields CAISESASGSPYEQYF.

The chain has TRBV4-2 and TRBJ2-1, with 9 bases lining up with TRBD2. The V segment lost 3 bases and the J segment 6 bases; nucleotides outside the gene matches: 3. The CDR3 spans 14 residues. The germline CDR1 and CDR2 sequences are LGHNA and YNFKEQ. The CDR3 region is CASSQAGGRNEQFF. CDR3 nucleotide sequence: TGTGCCAGCAGCCAGGCGGGGGGGCGCAATGAGCAGTTCTTC.

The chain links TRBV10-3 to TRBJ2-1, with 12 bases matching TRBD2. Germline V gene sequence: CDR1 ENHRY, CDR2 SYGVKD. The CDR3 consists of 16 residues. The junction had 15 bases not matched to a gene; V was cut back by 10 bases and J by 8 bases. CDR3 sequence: CATNSVSSSGGDEQFF. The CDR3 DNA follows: TGTGCCACGAACTCTGTGAGCTCTAGCGGGGGGGATGAGCAGTTCTTC.

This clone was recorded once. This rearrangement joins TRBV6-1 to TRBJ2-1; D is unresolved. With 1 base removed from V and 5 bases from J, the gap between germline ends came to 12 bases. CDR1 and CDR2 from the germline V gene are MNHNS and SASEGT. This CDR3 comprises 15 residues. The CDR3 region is CASSEGWGRDNEQFF. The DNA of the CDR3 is TGTGCCAGCAGTGAAGGGTGGGGAAGGGACAATGAGCAGTTCTTC.

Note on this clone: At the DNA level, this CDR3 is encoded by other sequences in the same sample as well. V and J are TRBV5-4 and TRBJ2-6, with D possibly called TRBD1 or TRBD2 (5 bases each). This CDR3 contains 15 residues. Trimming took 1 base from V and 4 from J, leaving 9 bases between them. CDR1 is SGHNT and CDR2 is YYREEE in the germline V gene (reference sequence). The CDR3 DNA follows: TGTGCCAGCAGCTTGACGGGGACCGGGGCCAACGTCCTGACTTTC. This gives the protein CASSLTGTGANVLTF.

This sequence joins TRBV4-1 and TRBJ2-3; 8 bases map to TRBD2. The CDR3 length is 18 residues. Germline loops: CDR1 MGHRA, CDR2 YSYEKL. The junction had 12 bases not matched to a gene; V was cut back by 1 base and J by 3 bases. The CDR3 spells CASSQVGPGLGLTDTQYF. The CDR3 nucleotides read TGCGCCAGCAGCCAAGTTGGGCCGGGACTAGGTTTAACAGATACGCAGTATTTT.

The CDR3: CASSSVGGYGYTF. CDR3 sequence (DNA): TGTGCCAGCAGCTCTGTCGGGGGCTATGGCTACACCTTC. V usage is TRBV5-4 and J usage is TRBJ1-2; perhaps TRBD1 as D (5 bases). The CDR3 is 13 residues long. Germline V CDR1 and CDR2: SGHNT, YYREEE (reference sequence). Trimming took 3 bases from V and 4 from J, leaving 10 bases between them.

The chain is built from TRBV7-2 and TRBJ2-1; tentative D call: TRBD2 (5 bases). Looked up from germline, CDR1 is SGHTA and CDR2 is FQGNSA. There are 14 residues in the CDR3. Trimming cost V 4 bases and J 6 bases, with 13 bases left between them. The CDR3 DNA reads TGTGCCAGCAGCTCAATGCGGGTCGTCAATGAGCAGTTCTTC. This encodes CASSSMRVVNEQFF.

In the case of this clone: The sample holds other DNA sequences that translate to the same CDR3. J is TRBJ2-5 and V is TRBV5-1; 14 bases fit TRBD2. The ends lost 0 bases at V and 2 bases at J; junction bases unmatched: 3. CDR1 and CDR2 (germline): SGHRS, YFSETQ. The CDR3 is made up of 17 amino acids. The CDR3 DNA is TGCGCCAGCAGCTTGGGGGGGACTAGCGGGAGACAAGAGACCCAGTACTTC. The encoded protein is CASSLGGTSGRQETQYF. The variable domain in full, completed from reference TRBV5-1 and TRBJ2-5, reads KAGVTQTPRYLIKTRGQQVTLSCSPISGHRSVSWYQQTPGQGLQFLFEYFSETQRNKGNFPGRFSGRQFSNSRSEMNVSTLELGDSALYLCASSLGGTSGRQETQYFGPGTRLLVL.

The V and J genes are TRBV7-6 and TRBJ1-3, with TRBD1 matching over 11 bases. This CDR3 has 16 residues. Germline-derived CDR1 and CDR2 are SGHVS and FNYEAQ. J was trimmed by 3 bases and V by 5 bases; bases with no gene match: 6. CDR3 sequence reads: CASSPGQGAGGNTIYF. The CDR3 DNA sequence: TGTGCCAGCAGCCCCGGACAGGGGGCTGGTGGAAACACCATATATTTT.

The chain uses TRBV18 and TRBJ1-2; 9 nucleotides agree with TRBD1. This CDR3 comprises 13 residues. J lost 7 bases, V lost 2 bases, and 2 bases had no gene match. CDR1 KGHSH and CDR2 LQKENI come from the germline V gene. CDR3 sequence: CASSPGDRVGYTF. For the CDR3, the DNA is TGTGCCAGCTCACCAGGGGACAGGGTTGGCTACACCTTC.

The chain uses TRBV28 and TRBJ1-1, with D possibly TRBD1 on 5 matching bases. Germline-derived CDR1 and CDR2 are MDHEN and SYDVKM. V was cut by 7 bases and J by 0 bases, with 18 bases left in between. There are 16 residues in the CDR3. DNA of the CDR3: TGTGCCAGCAAAGGGGCTGGTCGGCAGATGAACACTGAAGCTTTCTTT. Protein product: CASKGAGRQMNTEAFF.

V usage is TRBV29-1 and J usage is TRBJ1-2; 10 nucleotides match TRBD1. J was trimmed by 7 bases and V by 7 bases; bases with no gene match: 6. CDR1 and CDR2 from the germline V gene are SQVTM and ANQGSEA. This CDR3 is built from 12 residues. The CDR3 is CSDRQGAVGYTF. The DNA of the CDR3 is TGCAGCGACCGACAGGGGGCTGTTGGCTACACCTTC.

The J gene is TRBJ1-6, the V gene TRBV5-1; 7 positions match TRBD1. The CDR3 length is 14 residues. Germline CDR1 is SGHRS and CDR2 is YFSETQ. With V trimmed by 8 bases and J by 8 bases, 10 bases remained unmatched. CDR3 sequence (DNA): TGCGCCAGTAAAACAGGGGCCGGGGATTCACCCCTCCACTTT. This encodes CASKTGAGDSPLHF.

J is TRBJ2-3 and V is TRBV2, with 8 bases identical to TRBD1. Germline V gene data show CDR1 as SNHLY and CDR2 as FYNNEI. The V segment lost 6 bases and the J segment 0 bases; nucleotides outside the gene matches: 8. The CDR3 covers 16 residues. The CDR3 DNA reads TGTGCCAGCAGATTGGACAGGGCGGGGAGCACAGATACGCAGTATTTT. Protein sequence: CASRLDRAGSTDTQYF.

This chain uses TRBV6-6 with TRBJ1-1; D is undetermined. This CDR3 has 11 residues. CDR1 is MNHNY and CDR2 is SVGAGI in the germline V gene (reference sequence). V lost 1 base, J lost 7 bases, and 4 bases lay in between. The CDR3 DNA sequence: TGTGCCAGCAGTTACTTGGATGAAGCTTTCTTT. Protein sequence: CASSYLDEAFF.

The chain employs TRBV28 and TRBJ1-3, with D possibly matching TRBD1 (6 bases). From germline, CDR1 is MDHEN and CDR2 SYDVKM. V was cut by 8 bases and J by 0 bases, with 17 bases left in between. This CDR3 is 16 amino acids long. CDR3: CASAGARLSSGNTIYF. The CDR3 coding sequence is TGTGCCAGCGCGGGGGCACGGCTCAGCTCTGGAAACACCATATATTTT.

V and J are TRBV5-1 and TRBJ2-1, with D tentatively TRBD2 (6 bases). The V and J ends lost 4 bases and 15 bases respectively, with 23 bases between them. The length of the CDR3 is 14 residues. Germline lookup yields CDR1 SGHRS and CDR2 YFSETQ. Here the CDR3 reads CASSPGLAPPRPFF. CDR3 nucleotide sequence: TGCGCCAGCAGCCCGGGGCTAGCGCCCCCGCGTCCGTTCTTC.

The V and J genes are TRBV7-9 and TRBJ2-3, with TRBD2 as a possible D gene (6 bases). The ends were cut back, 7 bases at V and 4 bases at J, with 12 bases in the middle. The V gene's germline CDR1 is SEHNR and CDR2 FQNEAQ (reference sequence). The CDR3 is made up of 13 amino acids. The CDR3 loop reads CASTSPGADTQYF. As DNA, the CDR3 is TGTGCCAGCACCTCGCCGGGGGCAGATACGCAGTATTTT.

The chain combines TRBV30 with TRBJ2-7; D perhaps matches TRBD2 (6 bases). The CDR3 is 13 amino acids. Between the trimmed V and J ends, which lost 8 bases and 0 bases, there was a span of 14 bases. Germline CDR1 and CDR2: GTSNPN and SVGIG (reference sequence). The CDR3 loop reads CAGTSKSSYEQYF. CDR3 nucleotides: TGTGCCGGAACTAGCAAGAGCTCCTACGAGCAGTACTTC.

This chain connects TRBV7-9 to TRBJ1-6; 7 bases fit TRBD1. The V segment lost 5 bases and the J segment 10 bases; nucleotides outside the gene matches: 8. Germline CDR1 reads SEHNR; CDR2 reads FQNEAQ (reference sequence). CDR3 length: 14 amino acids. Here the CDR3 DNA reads TGTGCCAGCAGCATACAGGGGATTGGGTCACCCCTCCACTTT. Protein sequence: CASSIQGIGSPLHF.

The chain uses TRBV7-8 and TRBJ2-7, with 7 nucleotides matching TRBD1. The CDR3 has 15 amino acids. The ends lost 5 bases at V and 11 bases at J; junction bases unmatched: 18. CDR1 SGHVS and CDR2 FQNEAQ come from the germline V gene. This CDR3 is CASSLDRETTLEKYF. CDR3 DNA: TGTGCCAGCAGCCTCGACAGGGAAACAACTCTCGAAAAGTACTTC. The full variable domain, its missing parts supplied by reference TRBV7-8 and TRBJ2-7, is GAGVSQSPRYKVAKRGQDVALRCDPISGHVSLFWYQQALGQGPEFLTYFQNEAQLDKSGLPSDRFFAERPEGSVSTLKIQRTQQEDSAVYLCASSLDRETTLEKYFGPGTRLTVT.